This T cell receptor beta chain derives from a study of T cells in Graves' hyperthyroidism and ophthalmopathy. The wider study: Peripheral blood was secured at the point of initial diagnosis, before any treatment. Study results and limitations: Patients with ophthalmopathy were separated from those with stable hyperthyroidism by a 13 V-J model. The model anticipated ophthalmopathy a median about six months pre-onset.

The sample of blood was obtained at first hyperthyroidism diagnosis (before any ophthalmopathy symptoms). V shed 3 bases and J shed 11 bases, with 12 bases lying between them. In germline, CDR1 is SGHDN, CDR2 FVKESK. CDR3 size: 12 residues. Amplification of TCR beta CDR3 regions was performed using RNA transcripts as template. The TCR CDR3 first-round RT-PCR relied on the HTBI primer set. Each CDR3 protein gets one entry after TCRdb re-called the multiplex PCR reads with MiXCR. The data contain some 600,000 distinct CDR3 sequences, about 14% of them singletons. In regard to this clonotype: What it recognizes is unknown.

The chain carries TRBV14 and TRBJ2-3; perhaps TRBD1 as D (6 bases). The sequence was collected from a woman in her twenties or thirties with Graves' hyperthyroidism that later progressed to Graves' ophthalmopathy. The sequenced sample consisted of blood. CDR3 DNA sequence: TGTGCCAGCAGCCACCTTCGAGGGGGGCAGTATTTT. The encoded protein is CASSHLRGGQYF.